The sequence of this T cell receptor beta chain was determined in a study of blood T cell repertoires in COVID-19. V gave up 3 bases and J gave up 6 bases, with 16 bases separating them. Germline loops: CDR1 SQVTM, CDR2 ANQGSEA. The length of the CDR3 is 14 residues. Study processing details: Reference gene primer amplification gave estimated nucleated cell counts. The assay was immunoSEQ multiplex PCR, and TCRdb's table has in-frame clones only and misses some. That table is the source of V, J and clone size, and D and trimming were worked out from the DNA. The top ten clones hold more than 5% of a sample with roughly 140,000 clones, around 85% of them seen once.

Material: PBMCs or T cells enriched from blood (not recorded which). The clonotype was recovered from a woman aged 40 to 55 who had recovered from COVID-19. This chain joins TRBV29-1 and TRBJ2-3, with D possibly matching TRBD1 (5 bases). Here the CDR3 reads CSVEGDRETDTQYF. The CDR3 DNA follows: TGCAGCGTTGAGGGTGACAGAGAAACCGATACGCAGTATTTT.